This T cell receptor beta chain was captured by sequencing in a study of T cell responses to AZD1222 COVID-19 vaccine. Overall study context: Combined were second doses at about 4 or about 12 weeks. Study conclusions and caveats: Spike-specific TCR repertoires showed rising breadth and depth after two AZD1222 doses. Every sample of the repertoires postdated the peak T cell response.

A remark on this clone: The antigen is not known.

CDR1 is MGHDK and CDR2 is SYGVNS in the germline V gene. V was shortened by 5 bases and J by 0 bases, with 11 bases between the two germline ends. This CDR3 has 14 amino acids. Here immunoSEQ multiplex PCR was the method, and the copy in TCRdb shows in-frame clones only, minus some. The profile shows about 120,000 clones, roughly 90% of them singletons. The TCR comes from an adult in good health. This chain uses TRBV25-1 with TRBJ2-7; D call uncertain. This sample comprised peripheral blood, obtained on day 0 of AZD1222 vaccination. For the CDR3, the DNA is TGTGCCAGCAGTTCCGCCTCCGGCTCCTACGAGCAGTACTTC. Translation: CASSSASGSYEQYF.